These T cell receptor beta chains were read from a single sample in a study of beta chain features in type 1 diabetes. Profiling relied on immunoSEQ multiplex PCR, and the TCRdb table lists in-frame clones only, not all of them. In the table there are 200,000 to 250,000 clones, 11% of which are singletons. Input material: central memory CD4+ T cells from blood. The receptors shown here come from a man younger than 35 in good health. CDR3s include the opening cysteine and the closing phenylalanine or tryptophan. D genes are given only for firm matches. Size tells how often a clone was seen (once, few, many) or the class of an expanded clone, and some rows leave it out.

few,TRBJ2-1,TRBV27,TRBD2,TGTGCCAGCAGTCCTATCACTAGCGGTCACTACAATGAGCAGTTCTTC,CASSPITSGHYNEQFF
-,TRBJ2-3,TRBV30,-,TGTGCCTGGAGTCGTCCGGGACGGACCGATACGCAGTATTTT,CAWSRPGRTDTQYF
-,TRBJ2-7,TRBV14,TRBD2,TGTGCCAGCAGCCAAGGGCTAGCGGGACCCTACGAGCAGTACTTC,CASSQGLAGPYEQYF
-,TRBJ2-7,TRBV30,-,TGTGCCTGGGTCTCCTATTTAGGGGAGCAGTACTTC,CAWVSYLGEQYF
-,TRBJ1-1,TRBV5-1,TRBD1,TGCGCCAGCAGCTCGGGACAGGGGAACACTGAAGCTTTCTTT,CASSSGQGNTEAFF
few,TRBJ2-6,TRBV30,TRBD2,TGTGCCTGGTCTCGATCGGGGGGCTCTGGGGCCAACGTCCTGACTTTC,CAWSRSGGSGANVLTF
many,TRBJ1-1,TRBV30,TRBD1,TGTGCCTGGGGGGGACAGCTGAACACTGAAGCTTTCTTT,CAWGGQLNTEAFF
few,TRBJ2-3,TRBV30,TRBD2,TGTGCTTGTCCCTGGGCGGGAGGGCCGACCCCGGATACGCAGTATTTT,CACPWAGGPTPDTQYF
few,TRBJ2-5,TRBV11-2,TRBD1,TGTGCCAGCAGCTTAGATGGCAGGGGGCTTATCCAAGAGACCCAGTACTTC,CASSLDGRGLIQETQYF
-,TRBJ2-3,TRBV4-2,TRBD2,TGTGCCAGCAGCCACGGACTAGCGGGAGAAGATACGCAGTATTTT,CASSHGLAGEDTQYF
few,TRBJ2-1,TRBV7-2,-,TGCGCCAGCAGCCTCGAGAGGAACTCCTACAATGAGCAGTTCTTC,CASSLERNSYNEQFF
few,TRBJ2-7,TRBV5-6,-,TGTGCCAGCAGCTTGGGATACGAGCAGTACTTC,CASSLGYEQYF
few,TRBJ2-3,TRBV5-1,-,TGCGCCAGCAGCTTGGCGGACTTGGACGATACGCAGTATTTT,CASSLADLDDTQYF
many,TRBJ2-1,TRBV18,TRBD2,TGTGCCAGCTCCGGGACTAGCGGGAGAGGACAGTTCTTC,CASSGTSGRGQFF
many,TRBJ2-5,TRBV25-1,-,TGTGCCAGCAGTCGATCTGTCGGGAGAGAGACCCAGTACTTC,CASSRSVGRETQYF
few,TRBJ1-5,TRBV29-1,-,TGCAGCGCTGGGGGTGGGAATCAGCCCCAGCATTTT,CSAGGGNQPQHF
many,TRBJ2-1,TRBV28,-,TGTGCCAGCAGTTTATGGACGGTGTACAATGAGCAGTTCTTC,CASSLWTVYNEQFF